This passage covers 11 T cell receptor beta chains from one sample sequenced in a study of cytomegalovirus exposure and HLA in healthy donors. Both 60 Vbeta primers and 13 Jbeta primers went into the PCR. Measured with immunoSEQ multiplex PCR; TCRdb has only the in-frame clones, and not every one. The table lists a few hundred thousand clones, about three quarters of them singletons. The sequenced sample was PBMCs. These receptors originate from an older woman in good health and CMV-seropositive.

The rearrangement uses TRBV7-2 and TRBJ2-3; weak D call: TRBD2 (6 bases). The CDR3 loop spans 13 amino acids. Germline CDR1 reads SGHTA; CDR2 reads FQGNSA. Trimming left V 3 bases short and J 6 bases short, with 10 bases between. The CDR3 nucleotides read TGTGCCAGCAGCTTCCAAGGAGGGGATACGCAGTATTTT. It encodes CASSFQGGDTQYF.

There are a few counts of this clone. J is TRBJ1-2 and V is TRBV28; 10 positions match TRBD1. With V trimmed by 1 base and J by 7 bases, 9 bases remained unmatched. This CDR3 has 16 amino acids. Germline V lookup: CDR1 MDHEN, CDR2 SYDVKM. CDR3 nucleotides: TGTGCCAGCAGTTTATTGTCCGACAGGGGGCGACCTGGCTACACCTTC. Translating gives CASSLLSDRGRPGYTF.

The CDR3 sequence: CASSRGQGRANEQFF. CDR3 nucleotides: TGCGCCAGCAGCCGAGGACAGGGGAGGGCCAATGAGCAGTTCTTC. The chain couples TRBV4-1 to TRBJ2-1, with TRBD1 matching over 9 bases. Germline V gene sequence: CDR1 MGHRA, CDR2 YSYEKL. This CDR3 is 15 amino acids long. The V gene end was trimmed by 4 bases and the J gene end by 6 bases; junction bases not matched to a gene: 7.

This clone was seen a single time. V usage is TRBV12-5 and J usage is TRBJ2-1, with 8 bases identical to TRBD2. The V gene's germline CDR1 is LGHNT and CDR2 FRNRAP. The CDR3 covers 16 residues. Trimming took 0 bases from V and 3 from J; bases not matched to a gene: 4. The CDR3 DNA is TGTGCTAGTGGTTTGGTGGGTAGCGGGATCTACAATGAGCAGTTCTTC. The encoded protein is CASGLVGSGIYNEQFF.

The rearrangement links TRBV20-1 to TRBJ2-7; unclear D gene. The germline V gene encodes CDR1 DFQATT and CDR2 SNEGSKA (reference sequence). CDR3 length: 11 amino acids. The ends were cut back, 2 bases at V and 4 bases at J, with 6 bases in the middle. The CDR3 here is CSARSQYEQYF. The DNA of the CDR3 is TGCAGTGCTAGATCCCAATACGAGCAGTACTTC.

This chain connects TRBV11-3 to TRBJ2-1, with 11 positions matching TRBD1. CDR3 length: 15 amino acids. V trimming: 4 bases; J trimming: 8 bases; junction bases outside the gene matches: 7. Germline CDR1 SGHNT, CDR2 YENEEA. CDR3 sequence: CASSWTGGRSYEQFF. The CDR3 DNA reads TGTGCCAGCAGCTGGACAGGGGGCAGGAGCTATGAGCAGTTCTTC.

This clone appeared once. J is TRBJ2-3 and V is TRBV7-2, with TRBD2 as a possible D gene (6 bases). CDR1 and CDR2 from the germline V gene are SGHTA and FQGNSA. The CDR3 contains 18 residues. V gave up 1 base and J gave up 3 bases, with 20 bases separating them. Here the CDR3 reads CASSLVGDLLAGTDTQYF. The CDR3 DNA follows: TGTGCCAGCAGCTTAGTAGGGGACCTCCTGGCGGGGACAGATACGCAGTATTTT.

A few counts support this clone. J is TRBJ1-1 and V is TRBV29-1, with D possibly TRBD1 on 6 matching bases. V was clipped by 5 bases and J by 0 bases, with 10 bases between them. CDR1 and CDR2 (germline): SQVTM, ANQGSEA. The CDR3 covers 13 residues. The CDR3 coding sequence is TGCAGCGTTTCAGGGGTAATGAACACTGAAGCTTTCTTT. This translates into CSVSGVMNTEAFF.

V usage is TRBV7-6 and J usage is TRBJ2-5; TRBD2 might be the D (8 bases). CDR1 and CDR2 (germline): SGHVS, FNYEAQ. Trimming shortened V by 2 bases and J by 5 bases, and 15 bases separated the two germline ends. There are 15 residues in the CDR3. The CDR3 reads CASSLSGGGQETQYF. CDR3 in DNA: TGTGCCAGCAGCTTATCGGGAGGGGGCCAGGAGACCCAGTACTTC.

This clone was seen more than once but under ten times. V and J are TRBV6-4 and TRBJ2-3, with no clear D. V was trimmed by 2 bases and J by 1 base, leaving 4 bases between them. The CDR3 runs to 13 residues. Per germline, CDR1 MRHNA and CDR2 SNTAGT. CDR3 DNA: TGTGCCAGCAGTGACCTAGGCACAGATACGCAGTATTTT. Protein: CASSDLGTDTQYF.

The sample holds a few counts of this clone. The J gene is TRBJ1-3, the V gene TRBV29-1; D not resolved. The CDR3 covers 14 residues. Trimming cost V 0 bases and J 0 bases, with 6 bases left between them. Per germline, CDR1 SQVTM and CDR2 ANQGSEA. The CDR3 DNA follows: TGCAGCGTTGAAGACTATCGCTCTGGAAACACCATATATTTT. Translation: CSVEDYRSGNTIYF.